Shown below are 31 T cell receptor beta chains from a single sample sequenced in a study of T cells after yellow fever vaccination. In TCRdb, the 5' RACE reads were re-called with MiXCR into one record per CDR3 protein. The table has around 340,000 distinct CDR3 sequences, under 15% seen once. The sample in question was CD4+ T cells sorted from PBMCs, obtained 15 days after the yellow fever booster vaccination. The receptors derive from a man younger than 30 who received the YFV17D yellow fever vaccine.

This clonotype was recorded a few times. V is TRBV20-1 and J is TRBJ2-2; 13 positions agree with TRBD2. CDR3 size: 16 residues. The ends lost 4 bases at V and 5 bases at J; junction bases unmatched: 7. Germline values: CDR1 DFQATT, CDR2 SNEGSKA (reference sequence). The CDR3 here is CSATGTSGAETGELFF. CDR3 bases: TGCAGTGCTACCGGGACTAGCGGGGCGGAAACCGGGGAGCTGTTTTTT.

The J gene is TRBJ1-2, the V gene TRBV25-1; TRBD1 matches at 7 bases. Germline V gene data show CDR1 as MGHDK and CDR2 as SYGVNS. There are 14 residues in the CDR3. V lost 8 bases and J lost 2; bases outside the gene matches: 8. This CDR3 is CASGATGTNYGYTF. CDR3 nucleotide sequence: TGTGCCAGCGGGGCGACAGGGACAAACTATGGCTACACCTTC.

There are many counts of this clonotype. The CDR3 here is CASSPGQLQETQYF. The CDR3 region has the DNA TGTGCCAGCAGCCCGGGACAGCTCCAAGAGACCCAGTACTTC. The chain is built from TRBV7-2 and TRBJ2-5, with 7 bases aligning to TRBD1. This CDR3 comprises 14 residues. The J segment lost 1 base and the V segment lost 5 bases, leaving 4 bases of the junction unmatched. The germline CDR1 and CDR2 sequences are SGHTA and FQGNSA.

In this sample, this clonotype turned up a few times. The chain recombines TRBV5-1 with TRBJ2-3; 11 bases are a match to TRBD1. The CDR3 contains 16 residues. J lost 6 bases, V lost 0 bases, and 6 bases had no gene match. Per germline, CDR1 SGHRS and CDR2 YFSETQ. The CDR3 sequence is CASSLGTGGSPDTQYF. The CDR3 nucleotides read TGCGCCAGCAGCTTGGGGACAGGGGGCTCCCCGGATACGCAGTATTTT.

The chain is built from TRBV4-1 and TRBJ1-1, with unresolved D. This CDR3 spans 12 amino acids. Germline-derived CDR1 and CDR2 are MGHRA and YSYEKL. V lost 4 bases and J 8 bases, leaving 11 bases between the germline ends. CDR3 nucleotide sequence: TGCGCCAGCAGCCTCCCAAAGTCGGAAGCTTTCTTT. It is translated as CASSLPKSEAFF.

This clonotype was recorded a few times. The CDR3 loop reads CASSRKIGSPLHF. In DNA form, the CDR3 reads TGTGCCAGCAGTCGGAAAATAGGTTCACCCCTCCACTTT. The gene calls are TRBV2 and TRBJ1-6; the D is unclear. The CDR3 runs to 13 residues. Germline CDR1 reads SNHLY; CDR2 reads FYNNEI. V was cut by 5 bases and J by 9 bases, with 11 bases left in between.

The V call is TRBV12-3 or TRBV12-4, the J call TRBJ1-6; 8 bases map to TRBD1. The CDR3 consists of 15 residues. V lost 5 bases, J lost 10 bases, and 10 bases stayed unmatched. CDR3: CASSPTTGATSPLHF. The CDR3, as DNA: TGTGCCAGCAGTCCAACGACAGGGGCGACCTCACCCCTCCACTTT.

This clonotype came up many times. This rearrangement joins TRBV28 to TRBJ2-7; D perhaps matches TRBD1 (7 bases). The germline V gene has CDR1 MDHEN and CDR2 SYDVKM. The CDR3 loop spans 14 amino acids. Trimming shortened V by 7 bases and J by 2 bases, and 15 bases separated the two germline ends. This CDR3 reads CASISSGGTYEQYV. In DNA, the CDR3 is TGTGCCAGCATTTCGTCAGGGGGGACCTACGAGCAGTACGTC.

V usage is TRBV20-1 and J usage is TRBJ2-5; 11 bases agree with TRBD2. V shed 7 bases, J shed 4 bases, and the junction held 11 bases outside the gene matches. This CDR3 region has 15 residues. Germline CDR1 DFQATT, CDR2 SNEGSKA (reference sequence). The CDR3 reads CSVLVAGGRRETQYF. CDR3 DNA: TGCAGTGTCCTCGTAGCGGGGGGGCGTCGAGAGACCCAGTACTTC.

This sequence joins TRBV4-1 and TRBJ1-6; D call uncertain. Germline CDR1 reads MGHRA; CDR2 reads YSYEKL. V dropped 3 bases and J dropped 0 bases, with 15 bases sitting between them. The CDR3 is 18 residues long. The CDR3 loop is CASSQTETSISYNSPLHF. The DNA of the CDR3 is TGCGCCAGCAGCCAGACGGAAACTTCCATCTCCTATAATTCACCCCTCCACTTT.

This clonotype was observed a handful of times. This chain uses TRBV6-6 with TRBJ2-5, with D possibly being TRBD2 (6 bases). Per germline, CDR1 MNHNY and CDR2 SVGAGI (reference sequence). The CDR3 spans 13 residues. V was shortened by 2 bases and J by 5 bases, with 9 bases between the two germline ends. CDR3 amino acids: CASSYGRGETQYF. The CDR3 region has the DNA TGTGCCAGCAGTTACGGCCGGGGGGAGACCCAGTACTTC.

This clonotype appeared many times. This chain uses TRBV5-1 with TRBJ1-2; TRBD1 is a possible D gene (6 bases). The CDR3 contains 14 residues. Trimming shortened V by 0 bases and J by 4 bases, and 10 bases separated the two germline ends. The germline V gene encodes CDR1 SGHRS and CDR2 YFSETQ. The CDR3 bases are TGCGCCAGCAGCTTGGGCCAGGGGACCTATGGCTACACCTTC. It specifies CASSLGQGTYGYTF.

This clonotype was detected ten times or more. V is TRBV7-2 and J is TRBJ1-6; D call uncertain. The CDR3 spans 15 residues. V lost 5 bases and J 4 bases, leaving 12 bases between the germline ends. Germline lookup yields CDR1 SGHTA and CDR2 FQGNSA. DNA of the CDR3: TGTGCCAGCAGCCCGTTCAGGCCGTATAATTCACCCCTCCACTTT. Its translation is CASSPFRPYNSPLHF.

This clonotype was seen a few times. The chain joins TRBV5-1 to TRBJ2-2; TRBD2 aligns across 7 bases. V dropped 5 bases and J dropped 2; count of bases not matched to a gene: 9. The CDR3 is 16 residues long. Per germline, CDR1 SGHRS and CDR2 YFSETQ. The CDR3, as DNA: TGCGCCAGCAGGCGGGGTAGCGGGCCTAACACCGGGGAGCTGTTTTTT. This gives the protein CASRRGSGPNTGELFF.

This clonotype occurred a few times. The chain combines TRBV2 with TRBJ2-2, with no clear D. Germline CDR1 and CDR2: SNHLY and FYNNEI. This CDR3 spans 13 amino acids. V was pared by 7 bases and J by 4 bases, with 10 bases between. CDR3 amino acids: CASKGSPTGELFF. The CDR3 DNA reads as TGTGCCAGCAAAGGGTCGCCCACCGGGGAGCTGTTTTTT.

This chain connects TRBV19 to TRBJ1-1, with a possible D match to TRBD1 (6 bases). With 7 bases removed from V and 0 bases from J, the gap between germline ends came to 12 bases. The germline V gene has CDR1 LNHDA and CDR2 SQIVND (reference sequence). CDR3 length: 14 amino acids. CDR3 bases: TGTGCCAGTAAGAAGGACAGAGTGAACACTGAAGCTTTCTTT. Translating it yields CASKKDRVNTEAFF.

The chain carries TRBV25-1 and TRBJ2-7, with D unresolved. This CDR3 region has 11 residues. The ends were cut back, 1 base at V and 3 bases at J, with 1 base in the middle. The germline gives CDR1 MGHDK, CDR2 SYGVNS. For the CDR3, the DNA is TGTGCCAGCAGTGAATTCTACGAGCAGTACTTC. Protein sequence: CASSEFYEQYF.

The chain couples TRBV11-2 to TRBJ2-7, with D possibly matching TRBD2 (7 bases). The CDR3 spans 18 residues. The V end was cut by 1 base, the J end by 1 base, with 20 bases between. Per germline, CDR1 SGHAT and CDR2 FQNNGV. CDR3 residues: CASSLGGGRQGPSYEQYV. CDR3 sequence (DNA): TGTGCCAGCAGCTTAGGCGGGGGTAGGCAGGGGCCGTCCTACGAGCAGTACGTC.

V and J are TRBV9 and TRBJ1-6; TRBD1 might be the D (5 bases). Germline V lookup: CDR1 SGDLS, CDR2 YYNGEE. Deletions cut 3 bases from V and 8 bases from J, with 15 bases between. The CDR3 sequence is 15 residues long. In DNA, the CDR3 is TGTGCCAGCAGCGAAACATGGGGGAGGGATTCACCCCTCCACTTT. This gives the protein CASSETWGRDSPLHF.

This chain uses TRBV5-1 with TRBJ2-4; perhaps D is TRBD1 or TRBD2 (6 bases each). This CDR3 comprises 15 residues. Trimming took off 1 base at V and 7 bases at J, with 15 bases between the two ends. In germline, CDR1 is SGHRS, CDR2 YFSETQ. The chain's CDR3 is CASSLNPGAGNIQYF. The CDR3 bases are TGCGCCAGCAGCTTGAATCCGGGGGCAGGGAACATTCAGTACTTC.

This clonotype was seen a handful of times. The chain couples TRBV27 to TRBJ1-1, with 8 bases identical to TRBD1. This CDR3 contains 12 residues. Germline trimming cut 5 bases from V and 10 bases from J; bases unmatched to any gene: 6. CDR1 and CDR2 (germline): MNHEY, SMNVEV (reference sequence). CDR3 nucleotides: TGTGCCAGCAGTACCTACAGGGGGGGAGCTTTCTTT. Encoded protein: CASSTYRGGAFF.

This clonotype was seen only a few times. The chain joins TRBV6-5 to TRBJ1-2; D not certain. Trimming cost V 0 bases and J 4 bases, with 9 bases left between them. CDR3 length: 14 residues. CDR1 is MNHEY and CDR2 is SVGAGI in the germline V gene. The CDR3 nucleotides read TGTGCCAGCAGTTACTCGCCGTCAGCCTATGGCTACACCTTC. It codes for CASSYSPSAYGYTF.

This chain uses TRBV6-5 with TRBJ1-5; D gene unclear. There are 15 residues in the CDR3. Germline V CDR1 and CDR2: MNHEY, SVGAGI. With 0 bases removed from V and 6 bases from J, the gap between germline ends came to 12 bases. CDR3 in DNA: TGTGCCAGCAGTTACTCACAGCAATCGGTTCAGCCCCAGCATTTT. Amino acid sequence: CASSYSQQSVQPQHF.

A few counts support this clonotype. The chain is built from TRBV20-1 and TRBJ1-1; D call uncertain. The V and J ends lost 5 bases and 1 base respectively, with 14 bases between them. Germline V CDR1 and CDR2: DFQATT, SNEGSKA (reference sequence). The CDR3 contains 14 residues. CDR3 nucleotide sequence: TGCAGTGCTCCCAGACGGACGGCGAACACTGAAGCTTTCTTT. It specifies CSAPRRTANTEAFF.

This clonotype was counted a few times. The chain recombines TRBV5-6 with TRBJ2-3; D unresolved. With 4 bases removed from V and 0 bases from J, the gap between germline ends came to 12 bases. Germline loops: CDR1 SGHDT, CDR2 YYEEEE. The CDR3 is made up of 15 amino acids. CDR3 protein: CASSLEPSSTDTQYF. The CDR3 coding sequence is TGTGCCAGCAGCCTTGAACCCTCTAGCACAGATACGCAGTATTTT. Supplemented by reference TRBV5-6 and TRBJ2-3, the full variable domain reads DAGVTQSPTHLIKTRGQQVTLRCSPKSGHDTVSWYQQALGQGPQFIFQYYEEEERQRGNFPDRFSGHQFPNYSSELNVNALLLGDSALYLCASSLEPSSTDTQYFGPGTRLTVL.

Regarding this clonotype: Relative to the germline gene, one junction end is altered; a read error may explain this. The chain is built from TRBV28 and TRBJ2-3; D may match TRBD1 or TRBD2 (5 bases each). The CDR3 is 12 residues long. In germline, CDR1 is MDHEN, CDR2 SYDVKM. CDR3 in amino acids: CASSLSAGTIDF. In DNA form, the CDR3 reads TGTGCCAGCAGTTTATCCGCCGGGACCATAGATTTT. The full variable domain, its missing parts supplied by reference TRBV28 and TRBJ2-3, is DVKVTQSSRYLVKRTGEKVFLECVQDMDHENMFWYRQDPGLGLRLIYFSYDVKMKEKGDIPEGYSVSREKKERFSLILESASTNQTSMYLCASSLSAGTIDFGPGTRLTVL.

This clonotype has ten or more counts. The CDR3 here is CASSLAPPGRGGNQPQHF. CDR3 in DNA: TGTGCCAGCAGCTTAGCCCCGCCGGGCAGGGGAGGCAATCAGCCCCAGCATTTT. The chain joins TRBV7-9 to TRBJ1-5; D might be TRBD1 (6 bases). Germline V gives CDR1 SEHNR, CDR2 FQNEAQ (reference sequence). The V and J ends lost 0 bases and 2 bases respectively, with 17 bases between them. The CDR3 is made up of 18 amino acids.

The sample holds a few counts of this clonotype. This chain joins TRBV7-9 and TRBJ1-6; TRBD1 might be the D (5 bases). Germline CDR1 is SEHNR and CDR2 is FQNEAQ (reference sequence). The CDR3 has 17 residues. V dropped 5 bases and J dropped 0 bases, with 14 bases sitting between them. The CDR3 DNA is TGTGCCAGCAGCCCCCTGGACACCTACTCCTATAATTCACCCCTCCACTTT. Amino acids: CASSPLDTYSYNSPLHF.

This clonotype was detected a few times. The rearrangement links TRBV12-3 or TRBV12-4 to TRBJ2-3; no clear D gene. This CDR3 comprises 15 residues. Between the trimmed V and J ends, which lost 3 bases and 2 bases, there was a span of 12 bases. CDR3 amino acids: CASSLMTPDTDTQYF. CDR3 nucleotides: TGTGCCAGCAGTTTGATGACCCCGGACACAGATACGCAGTATTTT.

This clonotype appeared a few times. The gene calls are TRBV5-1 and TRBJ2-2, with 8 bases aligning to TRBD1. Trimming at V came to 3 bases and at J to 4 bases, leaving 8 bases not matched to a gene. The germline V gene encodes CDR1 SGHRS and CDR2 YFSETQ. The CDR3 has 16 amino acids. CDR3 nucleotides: TGCGCCAGCAGCTCTGGACAGGGAGTTGGCACCGGGGAGCTGTTTTTT. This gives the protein CASSSGQGVGTGELFF.

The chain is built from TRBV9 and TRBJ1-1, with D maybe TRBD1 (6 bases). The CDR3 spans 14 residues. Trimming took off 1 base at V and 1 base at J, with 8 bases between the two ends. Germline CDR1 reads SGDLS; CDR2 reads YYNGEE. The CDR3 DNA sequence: TGTGCCAGCAGCGTATCGGGGGCGAACACTGAAGCTTTCTTT. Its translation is CASSVSGANTEAFF. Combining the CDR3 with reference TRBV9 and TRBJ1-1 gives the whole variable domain DSGVTQTPKHLITATGQRVTLRCSPRSGDLSVYWYQQSLDQGLQFLIQYYNGEERAKGNILERFSAQQFPDLHSELNLSSLELGDSALYFCASSVSGANTEAFFGQGTRLTVV.